The 19 T cell receptor beta chains reported below all come from one sample, sequenced in a study of T cell clones after liver transplantation. Sequencing was performed with immunoSEQ multiplex PCR; in TCRdb, only in-frame clones are kept and a portion is missing. The sample has 20,000 to 30,000 clones, approximately 68% seen once. This specimen consisted of CD4+ T cells from blood, obtained before liver transplant. These receptors came from a human donor who received a liver transplant.

V usage is TRBV10-3 and J usage is TRBJ1-4; 9 nucleotides match TRBD1. With 3 bases clipped from V and 7 bases from J, the junction kept 12 bases outside the gene matches. The CDR3 covers 17 residues. The V gene's germline CDR1 is ENHRY and CDR2 SYGVKD. CDR3 nucleotides: TGTGCCATCAGTGATTCCAGGGCAGGACAGGGGACTGAAAAACTGTTTTTT. Translating it yields CAISDSRAGQGTEKLFF.

The chain joins TRBV6-1 to TRBJ1-2, with D unresolved. From germline, CDR1 is MNHNS and CDR2 SASEGT. The CDR3 covers 13 residues. V lost 4 bases and J 8 bases, leaving 14 bases between the germline ends. As DNA, the CDR3 is TGTGCCAGCAGTGGAGGGAGGGTTAGGGGCTACACCTTC. Encoded protein: CASSGGRVRGYTF.

V gene TRBV11-2 combines with J gene TRBJ2-3; D ambiguous. V was cut by 3 bases and J by 2 bases, with 12 bases left in between. Germline V gene sequence: CDR1 SGHAT, CDR2 FQNNGV. CDR3 size: 15 residues. CDR3 nucleotides: TGTGCCAGCAGCTTTCCGGCCGGATTCACAGATACGCAGTATTTT. It codes for CASSFPAGFTDTQYF. Filled out from reference TRBV11-2 and TRBJ2-3, the complete variable domain reads EAGVAQSPRYKIIEKRQSVAFWCNPISGHATLYWYQQILGQGPKLLIQFQNNGVVDDSQLPKDRFSAERLKGVDSTLKIQPAKLEDSAVYLCASSFPAGFTDTQYFGPGTRLTVL.

The rearrangement links TRBV5-4 to TRBJ2-3; D not resolved. The CDR3 has 13 residues. CDR1 and CDR2 from the germline V gene are SGHNT and YYREEE (reference sequence). Trimming shortened V by 7 bases and J by 5 bases, and 14 bases separated the two germline ends. The CDR3 loop reads CASHLDALDTQYF. CDR3 DNA sequence: TGTGCCAGCCACTTGGATGCCCTAGATACGCAGTATTTT.

The chain has TRBV7-9 and TRBJ2-5; 9 positions match TRBD2. V trimming: 2 bases; J trimming: 2 bases; junction bases outside the gene matches: 9. Per germline, CDR1 SEHNR and CDR2 FQNEAQ (reference sequence). The CDR3 length is 17 residues. The CDR3 region is CASSLRRAGGRQETQYF. The CDR3 nucleotides are TGTGCCAGCAGCTTAAGGAGGGCGGGAGGGCGTCAAGAGACCCAGTACTTC.

The V gene is TRBV28, the J gene TRBJ2-7; possible D gene TRBD1, 6 bases. The CDR3 length is 16 residues. V lost 10 bases, J lost 0 bases, and 22 bases lay in between. Germline V gene lookup returns CDR1 MDHEN and CDR2 SYDVKM. The CDR3 region has the DNA TGTGCCACCCGAGGGTCCGACAGGTTGAGCTCCTACGAGCAGTACGTC. Translated, it gives CATRGSDRLSSYEQYV.

This chain joins TRBV29-1 and TRBJ2-3; D is ambiguous. The germline V gene has CDR1 SQVTM and CDR2 ANQGSEA. V dropped 5 bases and J dropped 3 bases, with 27 bases sitting between them. This CDR3 contains 18 residues. CDR3 in amino acids: CSVTRGKNQHFATDTQYF. CDR3 DNA sequence: TGCAGCGTTACACGCGGCAAAAATCAACACTTCGCAACAGATACGCAGTATTTT.

V gene TRBV6-1 combines with J gene TRBJ1-6; D not certain. The V end was cut by 10 bases, the J end by 6 bases, with 13 bases between. There are 13 residues in the CDR3. Germline-derived CDR1 and CDR2 are MNHNS and SASEGT. The CDR3 coding sequence is TGTGCCACGGAGGCAGACTTTAATTCACCCCTCCACTTT. Translated, it gives CATEADFNSPLHF.

CDR3 DNA sequence: TGTGCCAGCAGCCTGGGACCTACCCCCTACAATGAGCAGTTCTTC. Its translation: CASSLGPTPYNEQFF. The V call is TRBV7-8, the J call TRBJ2-1; D possibly uses TRBD1 or TRBD2 (5 bases each). The V gene's germline CDR1 is SGHVS and CDR2 FQNEAQ. V lost 5 bases and J 2 bases, leaving 13 bases between the germline ends. The CDR3 spans 15 residues.

J is TRBJ2-2 and V is TRBV5-1; 7 bases line up with TRBD1. J lost 2 bases, V lost 0 bases, and 1 base had no gene match. The CDR3 runs to 15 residues. CDR1 and CDR2 from the germline V gene are SGHRS and YFSETQ. Here the CDR3 DNA reads TGCGCCAGCAGCTTGGACAGGGGCAACACCGGGGAGCTGTTTTTT. The encoded protein is CASSLDRGNTGELFF.

This rearrangement joins TRBV7-9 to TRBJ2-5, with D unclear. There are 12 residues in the CDR3. The V end lost 0 bases, the J end lost 4 bases, and 3 bases lay between the germline ends. Germline CDR1 is SEHNR and CDR2 is FQNEAQ (reference sequence). The DNA for the CDR3 is TGTGCCAGCAGCTTAGCGGGAGAGACCCAGTACTTC. Translated, it gives CASSLAGETQYF.

CDR3 coding DNA: TGTGCCAGCAGCTTAGTACCGGATAGCAATCAGCCCCAGCATTTT. Translating it yields CASSLVPDSNQPQHF. The genes are TRBV7-8 and TRBJ1-5; D gene ambiguous. CDR3 length: 15 residues. The germline V gene encodes CDR1 SGHVS and CDR2 FQNEAQ. The germline V and J ends were trimmed by 1 base and 0 bases, with 7 bases remaining between them.

The V gene is TRBV19, the J gene TRBJ2-6, with 8 bases aligning to TRBD1. The V segment lost 5 bases and the J segment 0 bases; nucleotides outside the gene matches: 9. CDR1 is LNHDA, CDR2 SQIVND, per germline (reference sequence). The CDR3 sequence is 18 residues long. In nucleotides, the CDR3 is TGTGCCAGTAGTTTGCGAGGGACAGGCAGCTCTGGGGCCAACGTCCTGACTTTC. It specifies CASSLRGTGSSGANVLTF.

This clone was seen more than once but under ten times. The chain carries TRBV27 and TRBJ1-2, with D hard to call. CDR3 size: 13 residues. Germline V lookup: CDR1 MNHEY, CDR2 SMNVEV (reference sequence). Trimming cost V 0 bases and J 6 bases, with 8 bases left between them. For the CDR3, the DNA is TGTGCCAGCAGTTTATCGGGAGGTCATGGCTACACCTTC. As protein: CASSLSGGHGYTF.

This rearrangement joins TRBV27 to TRBJ1-5, with no clear D. There are 15 residues in the CDR3. Trimming removed 0 bases from V and 7 bases from J, with 13 bases in between. The germline V gene has CDR1 MNHEY and CDR2 SMNVEV (reference sequence). CDR3 sequence: CASSLSPRFGQPQHF. The CDR3 DNA reads as TGTGCCAGCAGTTTATCGCCCAGATTCGGACAGCCCCAGCATTTT.

The chain recombines TRBV10-1 with TRBJ2-7, with D tentatively TRBD2 (6 bases). The germline gives CDR1 WNHNN, CDR2 SYGVQD (reference sequence). The CDR3 runs to 14 residues. V lost 8 bases to trimming and J lost 4 bases, with 18 bases between them. The CDR3 DNA sequence: TGCGCCAGCCCTACCGGGGAGGAGAGGTACGAGCAGTACGTC. Its translation: CASPTGEERYEQYV.

V usage is TRBV18 and J usage is TRBJ2-5; D not certain. CDR3 length equals 14 residues. V lost 4 bases and J lost 1, with 10 bases in between. CDR1 is KGHSH and CDR2 is LQKENI in the germline V gene. CDR3 in DNA: TGTGCCAGCTCACGGCAAGCATCCCAAGAGACCCAGTACTTC. Its protein is CASSRQASQETQYF.

The chain couples TRBV19 to TRBJ1-3, with 7 nucleotides matching TRBD1. V lost 9 bases and J lost 0; bases outside the gene matches: 11. The germline V gene encodes CDR1 LNHDA and CDR2 SQIVND (reference sequence). CDR3 length: 16 amino acids. CDR3 sequence reads: CASSLRGDHSGNTIYF. Written as DNA, the CDR3 is TGTGCCAGCAGTCTCAGGGGGGACCACTCTGGAAACACCATATATTTT.

This chain connects TRBV28 to TRBJ1-5, with a tentative D call TRBD1 (6 bases). The CDR3 length is 16 residues. Trimming pared 2 bases from V and 6 bases from J, leaving 17 bases between. Germline V gene data show CDR1 as MDHEN and CDR2 as SYDVKM. The CDR3 protein is CASSLRRGDLTQPQHF. The CDR3 DNA reads as TGTGCCAGCAGTTTAAGGAGGGGGGACTTGACTCAGCCCCAGCATTTT.